The clone carrying this TCR beta chain has only one observation. The sample originates from a study of blood T cell repertoires in COVID-19. Overall study: Samples representing acute and convalescent COVID-19 were sourced from the United States, Italy and Spain. Sources were T cells, B-cell-depleted T cells, or PBMCs; the material itself was cDNA or gDNA.

Authors' analysis steps: Amplification of reference gene primers was used by the study to estimate nucleated cell counts. TCRdb's table, derived via immunoSEQ multiplex PCR, lists solely in-frame clones and lacks some. The DNA gave D and trimming, while V, J and clone size come from that table. Of roughly 130,000 clones listed, 70% to 90% are singletons. This TCR derives from a man aged 40-55 years with acute or convalescent COVID-19. Input material: peripheral blood.

The CDR3 loop is CAPGRGTAADTQYF. CDR3 nucleotide sequence: TGCGCCCCCGGGAGGGGGACAGCGGCAGATACGCAGTATTTT. The rearrangement uses TRBV23-1 and TRBJ2-3, with a weak D call TRBD2 (8 bases). TRBV23-1 is noted as an ORF with a role that remains uncertain. Trimming removed 11 bases at V and 4 bases at J, with 19 bases between. The CDR3 contains 14 residues.